These 15 T cell receptor beta chains were all obtained from the same sample, sequenced in a study of T cells after yellow fever vaccination. Using its own MiXCR run on the 5' RACE reads, TCRdb lists one record per CDR3 protein. The table includes 25,000 or so distinct CDR3 sequences, roughly 4.7% detected once. The sample in question was PBMCs, either bulk or a sorted T-cell subset (CD4+, CD8+, memory, or dextramer-sorted; not recorded which), obtained on the day of the yellow fever booster vaccination. The receptors shown here come from a man aged 18 to 29 who received the YFV17D yellow fever vaccine.

Ten or more counts support this clonotype. V gene TRBV5-1 combines with J gene TRBJ2-6; D is ambiguous. This CDR3 has 17 residues. Germline CDR1 and CDR2: SGHRS and YFSETQ. V gave up 2 bases and J gave up 0 bases, with 12 bases separating them. The chain's CDR3 is CASSLFGLSSGANVLTF. The CDR3 DNA sequence: TGCGCCAGCAGCTTATTCGGCCTTAGCTCTGGGGCCAACGTCCTGACTTTC.

This clonotype was observed many times. V usage is TRBV9 and J usage is TRBJ2-5, with D possibly called TRBD1 or TRBD2 (5 bases each). The CDR3 is 14 residues long. Germline assignment: CDR1 SGDLS and CDR2 YYNGEE. The V end lost 5 bases, the J end lost 5 bases, and 16 bases lay between the germline ends. DNA for the CDR3: TGTGCCAGCAGTACCGGGTCGGGACGGGAGACCCAGTACTTC. It codes for CASSTGSGRETQYF.

The sample holds many counts of this clonotype. The CDR3 here is CASSSQGTGELFF. CDR3 nucleotide sequence: TGTGCCAGCAGTTCACAGGGGACCGGGGAGCTGTTTTTT. The chain links TRBV6-5 to TRBJ2-2; 7 bases are shared with TRBD1. CDR1 and CDR2 from the germline V gene are MNHEY and SVGAGI. Germline trimming cut 4 bases from V and 5 bases from J; bases unmatched to any gene: 1. The CDR3 runs 13 residues.

This clonotype was seen many times. The chain combines TRBV27 with TRBJ1-1, with a possible D match to TRBD1 (5 bases). Trimming stripped 4 bases from V and 6 bases from J, with 15 bases between. CDR1 MNHEY and CDR2 SMNVEV come from the germline V gene (reference sequence). This CDR3 has 14 residues. This chain's CDR3 is CASSSPNDRSEAFF. For the CDR3, the DNA is TGTGCCAGCAGTTCCCCGAATGACAGATCTGAAGCTTTCTTT.

In its sample, this clonotype was seen many times. J is TRBJ1-6 and V is TRBV5-1; D gene uncertain. The CDR3 runs to 16 residues. The V gene lost 5 bases and the J gene lost 0 bases, with 12 bases spanning the gap. Germline V gives CDR1 SGHRS, CDR2 YFSETQ. CDR3 coding DNA: TGCGCCAGCAGACCAACGCTAGGCTCCTATAATTCACCCCTCCACTTT. Translated, it gives CASRPTLGSYNSPLHF.

Ten or more counts support this clonotype. The chain employs TRBV12-3 or TRBV12-4 and TRBJ2-1; 11 bases align to TRBD2. The CDR3 contains 15 residues. V dropped 2 bases and J dropped 6; count of bases not matched to a gene: 3. CDR3 sequence: CASSLIAGGRNEQFF. The CDR3 bases are TGTGCCAGCAGTTTAATAGCGGGGGGGCGCAATGAGCAGTTCTTC.

This clonotype was counted many times. This sequence joins TRBV20-1 and TRBJ1-2, with TRBD1 as a possible D gene (5 bases). The V gene lost 2 bases and the J gene lost 3 bases, with 16 bases spanning the gap. The CDR3 sequence is 15 residues long. The germline V gene encodes CDR1 DFQATT and CDR2 SNEGSKA (reference sequence). CDR3 nucleotide sequence: TGCAGTGCTAGACCCCCCGGGGGAGGGGACTATGGCTACACCTTC. Protein: CSARPPGGGDYGYTF.

This clonotype was recorded a few times. The chain combines TRBV19 with TRBJ2-7; 7 bases match TRBD1. There are 16 residues in the CDR3. Germline V lookup: CDR1 LNHDA, CDR2 SQIVND (reference sequence). Unmatched junction bases numbered 5, after V lost 0 bases and J lost 0 bases. Here the CDR3 reads CASSIDGTASSYEQYV. DNA for the CDR3: TGTGCCAGTAGTATAGATGGGACAGCTTCCTCCTACGAGCAGTACGTC.

The table lists this clonotype with many counts. The V and J genes are TRBV7-9 and TRBJ1-5; the D is unclear. Trimming took off 10 bases at V and 5 bases at J, with 12 bases between the two ends. The CDR3 runs to 12 residues. Germline V gene lookup returns CDR1 SEHNR and CDR2 FQNEAQ (reference sequence). The CDR3 nucleotides are TGTGCCACCCAAAGGATAGATCAGCCCCAGCATTTT. Protein sequence: CATQRIDQPQHF.

This clonotype has a count of ten or more. The V and J genes are TRBV29-1 and TRBJ2-3, with 9 positions matching TRBD2. The junction had 11 bases not matched to a gene; V was cut back by 7 bases and J by 3 bases. The CDR3 consists of 15 residues. CDR1 and CDR2 from the germline V gene are SQVTM and ANQGSEA. The CDR3 sequence is CSASPTSGFTDTQYF. The CDR3 DNA follows: TGCAGCGCATCCCCGACTAGCGGATTTACAGATACGCAGTATTTT.

This clonotype was seen more than once but under ten times. The rearrangement links TRBV18 to TRBJ1-1, with D uncertain. Germline V gene data show CDR1 as KGHSH and CDR2 as LQKENI. V shed 3 bases and J shed 4 bases, with 9 bases lying between them. This CDR3 is built from 13 residues. CDR3 sequence reads: CASSPMELTEAFF. The CDR3 nucleotides read TGTGCCAGCTCACCTATGGAGCTCACTGAAGCTTTCTTT.

This clonotype was recorded many times. The rearrangement links TRBV29-1 to TRBJ1-1; 9 bases agree with TRBD1. This CDR3 is 17 amino acids long. From germline, CDR1 is SQVTM and CDR2 ANQGSEA. The trim removed 3 bases at V and 0 bases at J, leaving 11 bases unmatched. The CDR3 DNA follows: TGCAGCGTTGAGGACGTCCGGGACAGGGCCGTGAACACTGAAGCTTTCTTT. This codes for CSVEDVRDRAVNTEAFF.

The gene calls are TRBV5-1 and TRBJ2-3; the match to TRBD1 covers 10 bases. The CDR3 extends over 16 amino acids. Looked up from germline, CDR1 is SGHRS and CDR2 is YFSETQ. With 2 bases clipped from V and 6 bases from J, the junction kept 9 bases outside the gene matches. CDR3 loop: CASSFDPGTGADTQYF. The DNA of the CDR3 is TGCGCCAGCAGCTTCGATCCCGGGACAGGGGCGGATACGCAGTATTTT.

This clonotype was counted ten times or more. The chain recombines TRBV11-2 with TRBJ2-7; D not resolved. CDR1 is SGHAT, CDR2 FQNNGV, per germline. V dropped 5 bases and J dropped 3 bases, with 14 bases sitting between them. CDR3 length: 14 residues. CDR3 sequence: CASSQGTRFYEQYF. The CDR3 bases are TGTGCCAGCAGCCAAGGAACACGGTTCTACGAGCAGTACTTC.

The V gene is TRBV5-1, the J gene TRBJ2-1; a weak D match, TRBD1 (5 bases). CDR3 size: 14 residues. The germline CDR1 and CDR2 sequences are SGHRS and YFSETQ. Trimming cost V 0 bases and J 4 bases, with 8 bases left between them. The CDR3 DNA reads TGCGCCAGCAGCTTGGCGACAGATTACAATGAGCAGTTCTTC. Protein sequence: CASSLATDYNEQFF.